The 18 T cell receptor beta chains given below trace back to one sample, sequenced in a study of CD8 T cells in Susac syndrome. The RNA, 0.5 to 1 ug, was put through reverse transcription using random hexamers. TCRdb re-analysed the immunoSEQ multiplex PCR reads in MiXCR, keeping a single row per CDR3 protein. The sample contains approximately 180,000 distinct CDR3 sequences, about 91% of which appear only once. Sequences were obtained from CD4+ T cells from PBMCs. The source is a human donor with Susac syndrome.

V and J are TRBV28 and TRBJ2-1; D unresolved. Trimming cost V 6 bases and J 9 bases, with 12 bases left between them. The CDR3 has 12 amino acids. Germline CDR1 reads MDHEN; CDR2 reads SYDVKM. CDR3 sequence (DNA): TGTGCCAGCAGCCCCGAAGATGTTGAGCAGTTCTTC. As protein: CASSPEDVEQFF.

A single count supports this clonotype. The V and J genes are TRBV7-2 and TRBJ2-7, with 7 bases identical to TRBD1. Trimming cost V 3 bases and J 2 bases; bases outside gene matches: 4. This CDR3 region has 14 residues. CDR1 and CDR2 from the germline V gene are SGHTA and FQGNSA. The CDR3 DNA is TGTGCCAGCAGCTTTAACAGGGGACCCTACGAGCAGTACTTC. Its protein product is CASSFNRGPYEQYF.

The V and J genes are TRBV20-1 and TRBJ1-4, with D possibly TRBD1 on 5 matching bases. The CDR3 spans 15 residues. V lost 3 bases and J 8 bases, leaving 19 bases between the germline ends. Germline V CDR1 and CDR2: DFQATT, SNEGSKA (reference sequence). In nucleotides, the CDR3 is TGCAGTGCTAGTGACTGGGCCAGGGATACGGAAAAACTGTTTTTT. Protein: CSASDWARDTEKLFF.

The V and J genes are TRBV5-6 and TRBJ1-1; D remains unclear. This CDR3 region has 16 residues. From germline, CDR1 is SGHDT and CDR2 YYEEEE. Trimming took 0 bases from V and 1 from J, leaving 13 bases between them. The CDR3 spells CASSLDGLGKNTEAFF. CDR3 bases: TGTGCCAGCAGCTTGGACGGACTAGGGAAGAACACTGAAGCTTTCTTT.

The V call is TRBV15, the J call TRBJ1-1; D is undetermined. Germline CDR1 reads LNHNV; CDR2 reads YYDKDF (reference sequence). The V and J ends lost 0 bases and 4 bases respectively, with 15 bases between them. The CDR3 has 16 amino acids. The CDR3 region has the DNA TGTGCCACCAGCAGAGATCAAGGTGTTTCATCCACTGAAGCTTTCTTT. Its protein is CATSRDQGVSSTEAFF. Combining the CDR3 with reference TRBV15 and TRBJ1-1 gives the whole variable domain DAMVIQNPRYQVTQFGKPVTLSCSQTLNHNVMYWYQQKSSQAPKLLFHYYDKDFNNEADTPDNFQSRRPNTSFCFLDIRSPGLGDTAMYLCATSRDQGVSSTEAFFGQGTRLTVV.

This chain uses TRBV20-1 with TRBJ2-5; 9 bases agree with TRBD2. The CDR3 is 16 residues long. The trim removed 2 bases at V and 2 bases at J, leaving 9 bases unmatched. In germline, CDR1 is DFQATT, CDR2 SNEGSKA (reference sequence). The CDR3 DNA follows: TGCAGTGCTAGACCCCTACTAGCGGGCGAGCAAGAGACCCAGTACTTC. This codes for CSARPLLAGEQETQYF.

This clonotype has just one count. The gene calls are TRBV6-1 and TRBJ2-1; TRBD1 agrees at 9 bases. Germline values: CDR1 MNHNS, CDR2 SASEGT. The length of the CDR3 is 14 residues. V shed 9 bases, J shed 2 bases, and the junction held 5 bases outside the gene matches. CDR3 DNA: TGTGCCAGTAGTAACAGGGGGCCCTACAATGAGCAGTTCTTC. Translated: CASSNRGPYNEQFF.

The chain uses TRBV5-4 and TRBJ2-3; 10 nucleotides agree with TRBD2. There are 15 residues in the CDR3. V lost 5 bases and J lost 4; bases outside the gene matches: 7. Germline values: CDR1 SGHNT, CDR2 YYREEE (reference sequence). The CDR3 region is CASRGPSGSPDTQYF. CDR3 coding DNA: TGTGCCAGCAGGGGCCCTAGCGGGAGCCCAGATACGCAGTATTTT.

The genes are TRBV5-1 and TRBJ1-6, with 7 nucleotides matching TRBD1. CDR1 and CDR2 from the germline V gene are SGHRS and YFSETQ. The junction had 10 bases not matched to a gene; V was cut back by 4 bases and J by 0 bases. The CDR3 is 18 residues long. The CDR3 DNA sequence: TGCGCCAGCAGCCCCCGACAGGGAGACAGCTCCTATAATTCACCCCTCCACTTT. As protein: CASSPRQGDSSYNSPLHF.

The chain employs TRBV14 and TRBJ1-4, with a weak D call TRBD1 (6 bases). The CDR3 sequence is 15 residues long. Germline-derived CDR1 and CDR2 are SGHDN and FVKESK. V was pared by 4 bases and J by 6 bases, with 15 bases between. The CDR3 loop reads CASSLRTAWDEKLFF. The CDR3, as DNA: TGTGCCAGCAGCCTCCGGACAGCCTGGGATGAAAAACTGTTTTTT.

Here the CDR3 DNA reads TGTGCCAGCAGCTTAACAGGGCCAACCTACGAGCAGTACTTC. Encoded protein: CASSLTGPTYEQYF. The chain uses TRBV5-6 and TRBJ2-7, with D possibly TRBD1 on 6 matching bases. Trimming pared 2 bases from V and 2 bases from J, leaving 11 bases between. This CDR3 has 14 residues. Germline V CDR1 and CDR2: SGHDT, YYEEEE. Full variable domain (remainder filled in from reference TRBV5-6 and TRBJ2-7): DAGVTQSPTHLIKTRGQQVTLRCSPKSGHDTVSWYQQALGQGPQFIFQYYEEEERQRGNFPDRFSGHQFPNYSSELNVNALLLGDSALYLCASSLTGPTYEQYFGPGTRLTVT.

This clonotype appeared a single time. The genes are TRBV29-1 and TRBJ2-3; D remains ambiguous. Germline lookup yields CDR1 SQVTM and CDR2 ANQGSEA. This CDR3 has 11 amino acids. Trimming took off 6 bases at V and 4 bases at J, with 8 bases between the two ends. The CDR3 nucleotides read TGCAGCGTCTTAAGGGCAGATACGCAGTATTTT. This gives the protein CSVLRADTQYF.

The V gene is TRBV12-3 or TRBV12-4, the J gene TRBJ2-2; the D is unclear. Trimming shortened V by 5 bases and J by 7 bases, and 17 bases separated the two germline ends. This CDR3 is 15 amino acids long. This CDR3 reads CASSPSLLRDGELFF. CDR3 nucleotides: TGTGCCAGCAGTCCCAGCTTGCTTAGAGACGGGGAGCTGTTTTTT.

The gene calls are TRBV7-2 and TRBJ2-2, with D perhaps TRBD1 (6 bases). V lost 2 bases and J lost 6, with 13 bases in between. The CDR3 has 15 residues. Germline CDR1 reads SGHTA; CDR2 reads FQGNSA. This CDR3 reads CASSLTLGGSGELFF. For the CDR3, the DNA is TGTGCCAGCAGCTTAACTTTAGGGGGTTCCGGGGAGCTGTTTTTT.

V usage is TRBV5-8 and J usage is TRBJ1-5, with no clear D. V lost 5 bases and J 11 bases, leaving 20 bases between the germline ends. The CDR3 has 14 residues. Germline loops: CDR1 SGHTS, CDR2 YDEGEE. CDR3 loop: CASRTTRTSGSQHF. The CDR3 DNA reads as TGTGCCAGCAGAACTACCCGGACGTCCGGGTCCCAGCATTTT.

V usage is TRBV7-9 and J usage is TRBJ1-5, with D possibly being TRBD1 (5 bases). The germline V gene has CDR1 SEHNR and CDR2 FQNEAQ (reference sequence). The CDR3 totals 14 residues. V dropped 4 bases and J dropped 7 bases, with 14 bases sitting between them. Written as DNA, the CDR3 is TGTGCCAGCAGCTCTAACTATGACAGACAGCCCCAGCATTTT. This translates into CASSSNYDRQPQHF.

The table lists this clonotype with a count of one. The genes are TRBV3-1 and TRBJ1-1; a weak D match, TRBD1 (5 bases). Germline V lookup: CDR1 LGHDT, CDR2 YNNKEL (reference sequence). V dropped 4 bases and J dropped 8 bases, with 23 bases sitting between them. The CDR3 loop spans 16 amino acids. CDR3 nucleotides: TGTGCCAGCAGCCGTGCCGGGGGACGAGGGGCTGGGGAAGCTTTCTTT. Its protein is CASSRAGGRGAGEAFF.

The chain has TRBV6-1 and TRBJ2-7; 8 bases are a match to TRBD1. Germline V gene data show CDR1 as MNHNS and CDR2 as SASEGT. V dropped 4 bases and J dropped 2; count of bases not matched to a gene: 4. The CDR3 spans 14 residues. In nucleotides, the CDR3 is TGTGCCAGCAGTGGTTTGGACAGGGCCTACGAGCAGTACTTC. Translated, it gives CASSGLDRAYEQYF.